The T cell receptor beta chain described here comes from a study of OX40 agonist ivuxolimab in advanced cancers. The repertoire was sequenced with immunoSEQ multiplex PCR; TCRdb's copy has only in-frame clones and lacks some. This table holds some 70,000 clones, 85% to 90% found once. In regard to this clone: Its matching antigen is unknown.

Study-wide results and limits: Determination of antigen specificity was not performed for the expanded peripheral T cells.

The sample here was CD4+ or CD8+ T cells sorted from blood, taken in a trial of the OX40 agonist ivuxolimab. This clonotype originated in an adult with an advanced solid tumor such as melanoma, head and neck, liver or kidney cancer.

The CDR3 DNA reads as TGTGCCAGCAGCCAAGATCGACTAGCGGGACCCGGGGAGCTGTTTTTT. Protein: CASSQDRLAGPGELFF. V gene TRBV4-2 combines with J gene TRBJ2-2, with 11 positions matching TRBD2. The V gene's germline CDR1 is LGHNA and CDR2 YNFKEQ. This CDR3 has 16 residues. J lost 6 bases, V lost 0 bases, and 3 bases had no gene match.